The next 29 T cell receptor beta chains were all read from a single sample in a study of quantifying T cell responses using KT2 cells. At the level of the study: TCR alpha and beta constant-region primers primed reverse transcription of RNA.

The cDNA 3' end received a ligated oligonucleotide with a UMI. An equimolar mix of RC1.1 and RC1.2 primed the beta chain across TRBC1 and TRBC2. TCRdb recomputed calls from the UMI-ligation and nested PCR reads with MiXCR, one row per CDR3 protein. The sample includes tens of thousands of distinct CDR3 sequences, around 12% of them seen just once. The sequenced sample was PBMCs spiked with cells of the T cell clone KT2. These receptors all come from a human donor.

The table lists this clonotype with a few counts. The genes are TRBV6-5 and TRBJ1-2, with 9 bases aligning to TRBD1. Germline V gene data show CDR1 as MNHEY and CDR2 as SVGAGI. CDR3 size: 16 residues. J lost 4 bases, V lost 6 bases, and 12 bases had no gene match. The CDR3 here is CASRQTGGIGGYGYTF. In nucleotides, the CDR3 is TGTGCCAGCAGACAAACAGGGGGCATAGGGGGCTATGGCTACACCTTC.

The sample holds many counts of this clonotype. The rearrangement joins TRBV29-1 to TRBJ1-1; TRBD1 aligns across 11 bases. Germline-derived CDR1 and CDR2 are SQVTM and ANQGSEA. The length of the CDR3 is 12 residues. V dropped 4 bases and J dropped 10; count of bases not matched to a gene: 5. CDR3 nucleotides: TGCAGCGTTGTTGGGACAGGGGGAGTAGCTTTCTTT. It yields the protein CSVVGTGGVAFF.

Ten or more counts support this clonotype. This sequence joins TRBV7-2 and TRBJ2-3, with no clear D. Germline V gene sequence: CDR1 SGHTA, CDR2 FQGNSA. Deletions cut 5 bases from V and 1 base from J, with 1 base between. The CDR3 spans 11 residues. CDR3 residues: CASSRTDTQYF. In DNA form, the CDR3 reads TGTGCCAGCAGCCGCACAGATACGCAGTATTTT.

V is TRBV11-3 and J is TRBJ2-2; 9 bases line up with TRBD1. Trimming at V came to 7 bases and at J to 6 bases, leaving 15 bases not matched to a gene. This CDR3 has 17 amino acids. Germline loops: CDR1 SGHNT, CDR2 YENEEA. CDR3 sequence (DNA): TGTGCCAGCACCAGGACAGGGGAGATTTCTTTGGCCGGGGAGCTGTTTTTT. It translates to CASTRTGEISLAGELFF.

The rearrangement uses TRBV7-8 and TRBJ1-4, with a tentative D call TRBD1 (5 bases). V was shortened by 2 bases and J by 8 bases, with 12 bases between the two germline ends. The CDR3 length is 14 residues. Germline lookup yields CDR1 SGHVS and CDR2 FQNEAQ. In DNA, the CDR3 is TGTGCCAGCAGCTTATACGGGGGAGGCGAAAAACTGTTTTTT. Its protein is CASSLYGGGEKLFF.

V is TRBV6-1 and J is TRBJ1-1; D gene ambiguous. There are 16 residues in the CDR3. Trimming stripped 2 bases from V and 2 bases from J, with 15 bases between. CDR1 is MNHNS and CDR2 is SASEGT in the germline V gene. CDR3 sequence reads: CASSENSDRFNTEAFF. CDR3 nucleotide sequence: TGTGCCAGCAGTGAAAACAGCGACCGGTTTAACACTGAAGCTTTCTTT.

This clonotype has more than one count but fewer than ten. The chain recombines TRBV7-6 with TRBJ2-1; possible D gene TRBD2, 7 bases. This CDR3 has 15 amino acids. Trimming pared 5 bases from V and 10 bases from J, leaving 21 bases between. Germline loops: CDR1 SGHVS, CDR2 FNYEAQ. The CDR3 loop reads CASSMGGGPPGEQFF. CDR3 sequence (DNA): TGTGCCAGCAGCATGGGAGGGGGACCCCCCGGGGAGCAGTTCTTC.

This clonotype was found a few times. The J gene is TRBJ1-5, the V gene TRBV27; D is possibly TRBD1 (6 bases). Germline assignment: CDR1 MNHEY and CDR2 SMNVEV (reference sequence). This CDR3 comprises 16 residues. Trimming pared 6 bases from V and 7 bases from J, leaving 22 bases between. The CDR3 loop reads CASRPGGGGYGQPQHF. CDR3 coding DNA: TGTGCCAGCAGACCCGGAGGGGGAGGGTATGGGCAGCCCCAGCATTTT.

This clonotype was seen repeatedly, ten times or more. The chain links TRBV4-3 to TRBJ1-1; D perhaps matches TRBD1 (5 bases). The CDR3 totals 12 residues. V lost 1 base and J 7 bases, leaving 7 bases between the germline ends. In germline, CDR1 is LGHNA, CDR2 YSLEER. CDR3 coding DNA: TGCGCCAGCAGCCAAGCCGGGGGTGAAGCTTTCTTT. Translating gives CASSQAGGEAFF.

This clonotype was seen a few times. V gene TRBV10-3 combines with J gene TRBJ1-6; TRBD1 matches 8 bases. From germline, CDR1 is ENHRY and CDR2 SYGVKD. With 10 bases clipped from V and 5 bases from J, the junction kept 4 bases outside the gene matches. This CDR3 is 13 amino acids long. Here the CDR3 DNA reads TGTGCCACCGGACAGGGCGATAATTCACCCCTCCACTTT. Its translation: CATGQGDNSPLHF.

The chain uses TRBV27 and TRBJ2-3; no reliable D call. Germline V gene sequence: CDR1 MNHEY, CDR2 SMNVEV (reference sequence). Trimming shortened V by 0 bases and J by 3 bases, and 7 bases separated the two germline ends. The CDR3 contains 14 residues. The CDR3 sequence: CASSLSWGTDTQYF. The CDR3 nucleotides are TGTGCCAGCAGTTTATCGTGGGGTACAGATACGCAGTATTTT.

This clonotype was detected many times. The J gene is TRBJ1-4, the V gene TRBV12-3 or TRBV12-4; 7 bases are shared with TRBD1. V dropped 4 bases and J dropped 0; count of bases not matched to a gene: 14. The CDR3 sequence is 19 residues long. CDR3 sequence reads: CASSSGTAVADSTNEKLFF. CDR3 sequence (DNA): TGTGCCAGCAGTTCTGGGACAGCGGTGGCCGACTCAACTAATGAAAAACTGTTTTTT.

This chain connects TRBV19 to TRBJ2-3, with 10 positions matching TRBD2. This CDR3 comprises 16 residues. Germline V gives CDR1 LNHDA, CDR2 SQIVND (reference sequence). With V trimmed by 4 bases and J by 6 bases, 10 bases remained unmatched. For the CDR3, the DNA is TGTGCCAGTAGTAAAGGAGCGGGAGGGCCCCGGGATACGCAGTATTTT. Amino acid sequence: CASSKGAGGPRDTQYF.

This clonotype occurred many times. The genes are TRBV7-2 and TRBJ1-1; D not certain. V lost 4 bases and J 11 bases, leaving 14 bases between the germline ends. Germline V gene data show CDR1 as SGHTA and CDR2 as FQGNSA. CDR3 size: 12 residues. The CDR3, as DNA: TGTGCCAGCAGCTCTTACGGGGATTCGGCTTTCTTT. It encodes CASSSYGDSAFF.

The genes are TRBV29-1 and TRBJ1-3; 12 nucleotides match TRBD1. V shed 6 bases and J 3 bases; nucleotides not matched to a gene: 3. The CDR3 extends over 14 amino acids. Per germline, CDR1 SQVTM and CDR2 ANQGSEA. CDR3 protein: CSVGTGGNGNTIYF. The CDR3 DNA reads TGCAGCGTCGGGACAGGGGGCAATGGAAACACCATATATTTT. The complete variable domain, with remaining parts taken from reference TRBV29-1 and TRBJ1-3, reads SAVISQKPSRDICQRGTSLTIQCQVDSQVTMMFWYRQQPGQSLTLIATANQGSEATYESGFVIDKFPISRPNLTFSTLTVSNMSPEDSSIYLCSVGTGGNGNTIYFGEGSWLTVV.

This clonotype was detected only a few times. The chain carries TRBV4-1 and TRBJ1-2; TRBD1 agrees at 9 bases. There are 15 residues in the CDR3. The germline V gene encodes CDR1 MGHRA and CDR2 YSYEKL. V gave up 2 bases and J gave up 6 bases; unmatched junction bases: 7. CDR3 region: CASSQLAGTGNGYTF. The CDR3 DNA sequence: TGCGCCAGCAGCCAATTAGCCGGGACAGGGAATGGCTACACCTTC.

The CDR3 sequence: CAWSQIGTGNEAFF. The CDR3 coding sequence is TGTGCCTGGAGCCAGATAGGGACAGGGAATGAAGCTTTCTTT. The chain links TRBV30 to TRBJ1-1; 9 bases map to TRBD1. V shed 3 bases, J shed 7 bases, and the junction held 9 bases outside the gene matches. The germline V gene encodes CDR1 GTSNPN and CDR2 SVGIG (reference sequence). This CDR3 is 14 amino acids long. The whole variable domain, filled in from reference TRBV30 and TRBJ1-1, reads SQTIHQWPATLVQPVGSPLSLECTVEGTSNPNLYWYRQAAGRGLQLLFYSVGIGQISSEVPQNLSASRPQDRQFILSSKKLLLSDSGFYLCAWSQIGTGNEAFFGQGTRLTVV.

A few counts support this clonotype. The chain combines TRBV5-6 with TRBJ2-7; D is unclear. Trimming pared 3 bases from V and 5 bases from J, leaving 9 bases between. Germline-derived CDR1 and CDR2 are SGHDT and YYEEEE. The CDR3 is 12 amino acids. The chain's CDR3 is CASSSTWDEQYF. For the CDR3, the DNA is TGTGCCAGCAGCTCTACTTGGGACGAGCAGTACTTC.

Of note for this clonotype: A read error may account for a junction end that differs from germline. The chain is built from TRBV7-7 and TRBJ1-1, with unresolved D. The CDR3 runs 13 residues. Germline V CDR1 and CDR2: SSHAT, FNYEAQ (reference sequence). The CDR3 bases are TGTGCTAGCAGCTTCCAGGTTAACACTGAAGCTTTCTTT. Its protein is CASSFQVNTEAFF.

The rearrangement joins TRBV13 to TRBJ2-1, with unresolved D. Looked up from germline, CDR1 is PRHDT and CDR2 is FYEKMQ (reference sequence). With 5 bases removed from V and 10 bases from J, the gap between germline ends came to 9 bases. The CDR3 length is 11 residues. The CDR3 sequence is CASSASLEQFF. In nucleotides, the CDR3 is TGTGCCAGCAGCGCATCTTTAGAGCAGTTCTTC.

The CDR3 sequence is CAWRGQEFSYEQYF. The DNA of the CDR3 is TGTGCCTGGAGGGGACAGGAATTCTCCTACGAGCAGTACTTC. The genes are TRBV30 and TRBJ2-7, with 8 bases identical to TRBD1. V lost 3 bases and J lost 0; bases outside the gene matches: 4. Germline values: CDR1 GTSNPN, CDR2 SVGIG (reference sequence). The CDR3 contains 14 residues.

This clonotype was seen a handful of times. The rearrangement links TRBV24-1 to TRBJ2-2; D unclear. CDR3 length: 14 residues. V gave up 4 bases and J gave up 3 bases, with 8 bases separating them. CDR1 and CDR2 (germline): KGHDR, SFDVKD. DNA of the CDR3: TGTGCCACCAGTGAATCACCTCACACCGGGGAGCTGTTTTTT. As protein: CATSESPHTGELFF.

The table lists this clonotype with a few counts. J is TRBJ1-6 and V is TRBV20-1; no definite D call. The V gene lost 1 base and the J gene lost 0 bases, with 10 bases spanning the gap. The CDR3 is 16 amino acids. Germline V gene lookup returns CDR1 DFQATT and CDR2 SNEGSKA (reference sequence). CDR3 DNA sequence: TGCAGTGCTAGAGCGGTGGTGAACTCCTATAATTCACCCCTCCACTTT. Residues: CSARAVVNSYNSPLHF.

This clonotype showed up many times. The CDR3 region has the DNA TGCAGTGCTAGTCTACAGGGAAATCCCAATGAGCAGTTCTTC. Protein product: CSASLQGNPNEQFF. V gene TRBV20-1 combines with J gene TRBJ2-1; D possibly corresponds to TRBD1 (6 bases). This CDR3 has 14 residues. V lost 3 bases, J lost 6 bases, and 15 bases lay in between. The V gene's germline CDR1 is DFQATT and CDR2 SNEGSKA (reference sequence).

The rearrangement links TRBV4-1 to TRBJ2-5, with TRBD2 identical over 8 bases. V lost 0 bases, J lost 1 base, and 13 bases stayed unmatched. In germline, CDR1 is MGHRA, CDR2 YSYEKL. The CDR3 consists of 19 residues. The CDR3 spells CASSQDVVVPAGAQETQYF. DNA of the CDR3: TGCGCCAGCAGCCAAGATGTGGTAGTCCCAGCGGGGGCCCAAGAGACCCAGTACTTC.

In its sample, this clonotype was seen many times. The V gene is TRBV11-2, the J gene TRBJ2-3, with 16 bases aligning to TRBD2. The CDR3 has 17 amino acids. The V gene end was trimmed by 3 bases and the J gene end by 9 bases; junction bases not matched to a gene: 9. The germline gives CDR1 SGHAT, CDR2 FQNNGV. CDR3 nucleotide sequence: TGTGCCAGCAGCTTGGGACTAGCGGGGGGGCGGGGTAACACGCAGTATTTT. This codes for CASSLGLAGGRGNTQYF.

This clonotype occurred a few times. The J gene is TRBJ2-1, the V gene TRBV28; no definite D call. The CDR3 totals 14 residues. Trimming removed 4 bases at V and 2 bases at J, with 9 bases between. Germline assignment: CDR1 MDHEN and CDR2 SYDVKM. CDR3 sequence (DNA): TGTGCCAGCAGTTATCTAGTGCCCTACAATGAGCAGTTCTTC. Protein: CASSYLVPYNEQFF.

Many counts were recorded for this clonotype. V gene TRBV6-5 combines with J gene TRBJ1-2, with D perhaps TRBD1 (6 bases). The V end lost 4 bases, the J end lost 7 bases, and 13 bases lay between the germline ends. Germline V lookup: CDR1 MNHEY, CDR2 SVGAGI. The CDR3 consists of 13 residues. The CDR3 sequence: CASSFSGAGGYTF. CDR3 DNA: TGTGCCAGCAGTTTTTCAGGGGCAGGTGGCTACACCTTC.

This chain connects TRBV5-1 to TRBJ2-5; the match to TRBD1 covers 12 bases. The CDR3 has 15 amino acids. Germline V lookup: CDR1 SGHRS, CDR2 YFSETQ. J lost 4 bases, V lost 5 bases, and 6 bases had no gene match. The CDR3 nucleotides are TGCGCCAGCAGTTCCGGGACAGGGGGCTTAGAGACCCAGTACTTC. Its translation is CASSSGTGGLETQYF. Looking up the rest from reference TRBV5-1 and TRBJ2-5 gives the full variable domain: KAGVTQTPRYLIKTRGQQVTLSCSPISGHRSVSWYQQTPGQGLQFLFEYFSETQRNKGNFPGRFSGRQFSNSRSEMNVSTLELGDSALYLCASSSGTGGLETQYFGPGTRLLVL.